This T cell receptor (beta chain) was recovered during a study of blood T cell repertoires in COVID-19. Profiled with immunoSEQ multiplex PCR; TCRdb holds only in-frame clones, not every one. The sample has more than 25,000 clones, approximately 92% seen once. Germline V gives CDR1 SGHRS, CDR2 YFSETQ. The CDR3 is made up of 14 amino acids. V dropped 2 bases and J dropped 1 base, with 9 bases sitting between them. Material for sequencing was peripheral blood. This TCR was recovered from a man in his fifties or sixties with acute or convalescent COVID-19. J is TRBJ2-5 and V is TRBV5-1; a weak D match, TRBD2 (6 bases). CDR3 sequence reads: CASSLTSLQETQYF. The CDR3 DNA is TGCGCCAGCAGCTTAACTAGCCTCCAAGAGACCCAGTACTTC. The full variable domain, completed using reference TRBV5-1 and TRBJ2-5, is KAGVTQTPRYLIKTRGQQVTLSCSPISGHRSVSWYQQTPGQGLQFLFEYFSETQRNKGNFPGRFSGRQFSNSRSEMNVSTLELGDSALYLCASSLTSLQETQYFGPGTRLLVL.